This is a list of T cell receptor beta chains from one sample in a study of T-cell reconstitution after alpha-beta-depleted transplantation in children. From the PCR reads, TCRdb called clonotypes with MiXCR, one entry per CDR3 protein. The data hold 300,000 to 350,000 distinct CDR3 sequences, with around 25% observed a single time. This sample comprised PBMCs, mostly from graft donor cells, obtained 180 days after TCRalphabeta/CD19-depleted stem cell transplant. The origin of the receptors is a male patient aged 10 to 17 who had a stem cell transplant for acute lymphoblastic leukemia, so the T cells may come from the graft donor. CDR3s include the opening cysteine and the closing phenylalanine or tryptophan. Fields, in order: CDR3 protein, CDR3 DNA, J gene, V gene, clone size, D gene. The D gene is left open where the match is weak. The size field is filled for only some rows; it gives once, few, many or a size class.

CASSQAGSQGYTF	TGTGCCAGCAGCCAGGCGGGCTCACAGGGCTACACCTTC	TRBJ1-2	TRBV7-8	few	.
CSNQPQHF	TGTAGCAATCAGCCCCAGCATTTT	TRBJ1-5	TRBV15	.	.
CASSGMGDSELFF	TGTGCCAGCAGCGGAATGGGGGACTCGGAGCTGTTTTTT	TRBJ2-2	TRBV7-9	.	.
CASSLSIYYEQYF	TGCGCCAGCAGCTTGAGTATATACTACGAGCAGTACTTC	TRBJ2-7	TRBV5-1	.	.
CASSLRQGARLDTQYF	TGTGCCAGCAGCCTTAGACAGGGGGCGCGATTAGATACGCAGTATTTT	TRBJ2-3	TRBV7-6	few	TRBD1
CSASAGGPYNEQFF	TGCAGTGCTAGTGCGGGAGGGCCGTACAATGAGCAGTTCTTC	TRBJ2-1	TRBV20-1	few	TRBD2
CASSIHPSYEQYF	TGTGCCAGCAGCATACATCCCTCCTACGAGCAGTACTTC	TRBJ2-7	TRBV7-7	.	.
CASSSTLGSSYEQYF	TGTGCCAGCAGCTCGACCTTGGGGAGCTCCTACGAGCAGTACTTC	TRBJ2-7	TRBV5-5	few	.
CSVGVNTEAFF	TGCAGCGTTGGGGTGAACACTGAAGCTTTCTTT	TRBJ1-1	TRBV29-1	few	.
CATSVSTLASGELFF	TGTGCCACCAGTGTCTCAACACTAGCGTCCGGGGAGCTGTTTTTT	TRBJ2-2	TRBV24-1	.	TRBD2
CASSMTQYTDTQYF	TGTGCCAGCAGCATGACCCAGTACACAGATACGCAGTATTTT	TRBJ2-3	TRBV7-2	.	.
CASSVRWFSTDTQYF	TGCGCCAGCAGTGTCAGATGGTTTAGCACAGATACGCAGTATTTT	TRBJ2-3	TRBV10-2	few	.
CASSPFGTSGSTDTQYF	TGTGCCAGCAGTCCCTTTGGGACTAGCGGTAGCACAGATACGCAGTATTTT	TRBJ2-3	TRBV6-1	.	TRBD2
CASSPGQGVYEQYF	TGTGCCAGCAGCCCGGGACAGGGGGTCTACGAGCAGTACTTC	TRBJ2-7	TRBV11-2	many	TRBD1
CASSIYPGTRNEQYF	TGTGCCAGTAGCATCTACCCCGGGACTAGAAACGAGCAGTACTTC	TRBJ2-7	TRBV19	once	TRBD2
CASSPRTSGRTVRETQYF	TGCGCCAGCAGCCCACGGACTAGCGGGAGAACGGTGAGGGAGACCCAGTACTTC	TRBJ2-5	TRBV5-1	few	TRBD2
CASSRGTRTDEQYF	TGTGCCAGCAGCCGAGGGACTAGGACGGACGAGCAGTACTTC	TRBJ2-7	TRBV4-2	many	TRBD2
CASSYKPNQNEQFF	TGTGCCAGCAGCTATAAACCGAATCAAAATGAGCAGTTCTTC	TRBJ2-1	TRBV7-9	few	.
CASYDGRISETQYF	TGTGCCAGCTATGACGGGAGAATCTCAGAGACCCAGTACTTC	TRBJ2-5	TRBV12-3/TRBV12-4	many	.
CASSRSITGVQSYNEQFF	TGTGCCAGCTCACGATCGATAACAGGGGTACAATCCTACAATGAGCAGTTCTTC	TRBJ2-1	TRBV18	.	TRBD1
CSVDWAGRYEQYF	TGCAGCGTTGATTGGGCAGGACGATACGAGCAGTACTTC	TRBJ2-7	TRBV29-1	.	.
CSARWGSSYEQYF	TGCAGTGCCCGTTGGGGTAGCTCCTACGAGCAGTACTTC	TRBJ2-7	TRBV20-1	.	.
CASSMTLPYEQYF	TGTGCCAGCAGCATGACTCTGCCCTACGAGCAGTACTTC	TRBJ2-7	TRBV11-2	few	.
CASSFAGNPSSYEQYF	TGTGCCAGCAGCTTCGCAGGGAACCCGAGCTCCTACGAGCAGTACTTC	TRBJ2-7	TRBV27	.	.
CSARDTRVHGYTF	TGCAGTGCTAGAGATACGAGGGTTCATGGCTACACCTTC	TRBJ1-2	TRBV20-1	.	.
CATSQGDGELFF	TGTGCCACCAGTCAGGGCGACGGGGAGCTGTTTTTT	TRBJ2-2	TRBV9	.	.
CASSRRAREQYF	TGTGCCAGCAGCCGAAGAGCCCGAGAGCAGTACTTC	TRBJ2-7	TRBV14	once	.
CASSSTSGRGLRTGELFF	TGTGCCAGCAGCTCCACTAGCGGGAGGGGATTGAGGACCGGGGAGCTGTTTTTT	TRBJ2-2	TRBV7-7	.	TRBD2
CASSRASVRTGAYEQYF	TGTGCCAGCAGCCGAGCGAGTGTAAGGACAGGGGCCTACGAGCAGTACTTC	TRBJ2-7	TRBV4-2	.	TRBD1
CASSLGGGTVNEQFF	TGTGCCAGCAGTTTGGGAGGGGGCACTGTAAATGAGCAGTTCTTC	TRBJ2-1	TRBV12-3/TRBV12-4	.	.
CASSREGGWETQYF	TGTGCCAGCAGCCGTGAGGGGGGCTGGGAGACCCAGTACTTC	TRBJ2-5	TRBV11-3	few	.
CASSQSAGTTEAFF	TGTGCCAGCAGCCAATCCGCCGGGACTACTGAAGCTTTCTTT	TRBJ1-1	TRBV3-1	.	.
CASLAWHTGELFF	TGCGCCAGCCTCGCTTGGCACACCGGGGAGCTGTTTTTT	TRBJ2-2	TRBV5-1	.	.
CASSLFGDEQFF	TGCGCCAGCAGCCTCTTCGGAGATGAGCAGTTCTTC	TRBJ2-1	TRBV4-1	many	.
CASSLVSTSGRLYNEQFF	TGTGCCAGCAGCTTAGTGTCGACTAGCGGGAGGTTATACAATGAGCAGTTCTTC	TRBJ2-1	TRBV11-2	few	TRBD2
CASSVDANTGELFF	TGTGCCAGCAGCGTAGACGCGAACACCGGGGAGCTGTTTTTT	TRBJ2-2	TRBV7-9	few	.
CASSRAFRNEQYF	TGTGCCAGCAGCCGGGCCTTCCGGAACGAGCAGTACTTC	TRBJ2-7	TRBV27	.	.
CASSQEQAPQETQYF	TGTGCCAGCAGCCAAGAACAGGCCCCCCAAGAGACCCAGTACTTC	TRBJ2-5	TRBV3-1	.	.
CSARREAAYEQYF	TGCAGTGCTAGGCGGGAGGCCGCCTACGAGCAGTACTTC	TRBJ2-7	TRBV20-1	.	TRBD2
CASSLPTSGLRDTQYF	TGTGCCAGCAGCTTACCGACTAGCGGCCTCAGAGATACGCAGTATTTT	TRBJ2-3	TRBV5-5	few	TRBD2
CASSQVGVFRDRGKESYNEQFF	TGTGCCAGCAGCCAAGTGGGGGTCTTCAGGGACAGGGGGAAGGAATCCTACAATGAGCAGTTCTTC	TRBJ2-1	TRBV4-2	.	TRBD1
CASSSSPSRSAGPINEQFF	TGTGCCAGCAGCAGTTCGCCCTCCCGCTCGGCGGGACCTATAAATGAGCAGTTCTTC	TRBJ2-1	TRBV21-1	few	.
CASSYYRGENTEAFF	TGCGCCAGCAGCTATTACAGGGGTGAGAACACTGAAGCTTTCTTT	TRBJ1-1	TRBV5-1	few	TRBD1
CSARDEVGAQETQYF	TGCAGTGCTAGAGATGAAGTAGGGGCCCAAGAGACCCAGTACTTC	TRBJ2-5	TRBV20-1	.	.
CASSYWTQPDTEAFF	TGTGCCAGCAGTTATTGGACACAGCCGGACACTGAAGCTTTCTTT	TRBJ1-1	TRBV6-5	.	.
CASSNLNRAKNIQYF	TGTGCCAGCAGCAACCTTAATCGGGCCAAAAACATTCAGTACTTC	TRBJ2-4	TRBV7-2	few	.
CASINRGQITPGETQYF	TGTGCCAGCATCAACCGAGGGCAAATAACCCCGGGGGAGACCCAGTACTTC	TRBJ2-5	TRBV12-3/TRBV12-4	many	.
CASSFFRESYEQYF	TGTGCCAGCAGTTTTTTCCGGGAGTCCTACGAGCAGTACTTC	TRBJ2-7	TRBV12-3/TRBV12-4	.	.
CASSVGGLAEITGELFF	TGTGCCAGCAGCGTAGGAGGGCTAGCGGAAATCACCGGGGAGCTGTTTTTT	TRBJ2-2	TRBV9	.	TRBD2
CASGLVLRTSSYEQYF	TGTGCTAGTGGTTTGGTACTTAGGACTAGCTCCTACGAGCAGTACTTC	TRBJ2-7	TRBV12-5	.	TRBD2
CATSAGPSGSYGYTF	TGTGCCACCAGCGCCGGGCCTTCAGGGAGCTATGGCTACACCTTC	TRBJ1-2	TRBV15	.	.
CATSQSGPSSYEQYF	TGTGCCACCTCCCAGTCGGGCCCGAGCTCCTACGAGCAGTACTTC	TRBJ2-7	TRBV3-1	.	.
CSVESKGLGSAYF	TGCAGCGTTGAATCAAAAGGCCTCGGATCTGCGTACTTC	TRBJ2-7	TRBV29-1	.	.
CSAREVQPNYGYTF	TGCAGTGCTAGGGAGGTACAGCCTAACTATGGCTACACCTTC	TRBJ1-2	TRBV20-1	few	.
CSARDWGRNTIYF	TGCAGTGCTAGAGATTGGGGAAGAAACACCATATATTTT	TRBJ1-3	TRBV20-1	few	.
CASSPFRTLVEQYF	TGTGCCAGCAGCCCATTCCGGACCCTAGTGGAGCAGTACTTC	TRBJ2-7	TRBV12-3/TRBV12-4	few	.
CASSFPQGTSGRAGTDTQYF	TGTGCCAGCAGCTTTCCTCAGGGGACTAGCGGGAGAGCGGGCACAGATACGCAGTATTTT	TRBJ2-3	TRBV11-1	.	TRBD2
CASTRSAGVLFF	TGTGCCAGCACCCGGTCCGCCGGGGTGCTGTTTTTT	TRBJ2-2	TRBV12-3/TRBV12-4	.	.
CASSPRGLAGTETQYF	TGTGCCAGCTCACCACGGGGACTAGCGGGAACCGAGACCCAGTACTTC	TRBJ2-5	TRBV18	few	TRBD2
CASSLTQGSNTEAFF	TGTGCCAGCAGCTTAACGCAGGGATCGAACACTGAAGCTTTCTTT	TRBJ1-1	TRBV7-3	few	.